Described below is a single TCR beta chain sequence and its context. This specimen belongs to a study of T cell changes during pregnancy in multiple sclerosis. Sequenced by immunoSEQ multiplex PCR; TCRdb stores in-frame clones only, minus some. The sample lists some 56,000 clones, over 80% occurring once. Sequenced here: CD4+ T cells from peripheral blood mononuclear cells, sampled after pregnancy. This sequence was found in a female donor with multiple sclerosis, enrolled in a pregnancy study.

CDR3 coding DNA: TGTGCCAGCAGCCGTAAGGTACTAGCGGTAAGCACAGATACGCAGTATTTT. Its translation is CASSRKVLAVSTDTQYF. The chain links TRBV7-2 to TRBJ2-3; TRBD2 aligns across 8 bases. The CDR3 contains 17 residues. The germline V gene has CDR1 SGHTA and CDR2 FQGNSA. The junction had 10 bases not matched to a gene; V was cut back by 5 bases and J by 0 bases. The full variable domain, completed using reference TRBV7-2 and TRBJ2-3, is GAGVSQSPSNKVTEKGKDVELRCDPISGHTALYWYRQSLGQGLEFLIYFQGNSAPDKSGLPSDRFSAERTGGSVSTLTIQRTQQEDSAVYLCASSRKVLAVSTDTQYFGPGTRLTVL.